The TCR beta chain under discussion was sequenced for a study of blood T cell repertoires in COVID-19. On the study more broadly: Spain, Italy and the United States supplied samples that represented acute and convalescent COVID-19. T cells, B-cell-depleted T cells, or PBMCs provided the cDNA or gDNA that served as material.

Original methodology: Nucleated cell number was recorded as an estimate derived from reference gene primer amplification. Repertoires were generated with immunoSEQ multiplex PCR, while TCRdb's copy carries only in-frame clones and drops some. V, J and clone size are taken as reported in that table, and D and trimming were inferred from the DNA itself. The data hold 300,000 to 350,000 clones, with around 90% observed a single time. Per the germline V gene, CDR1 is MDHEN and CDR2 is SYDVKM. V lost 7 bases to trimming and J lost 0 bases; unmatched junction nucleotides: 11. The CDR3 length is 16 residues. Seattle cases were enrolled at active infection and followed longitudinally.

The sample taken for sequencing was peripheral blood. The chain employs TRBV28 and TRBJ2-5, with 7 bases identical to TRBD2. The receptor was derived from a woman in her 40s with COVID-19, enrolled during active disease. This chain's CDR3 is CASTHETSRYQETQYF. CDR3 sequence (DNA): TGTGCCAGCACCCATGAGACTAGCCGGTACCAAGAGACCCAGTACTTC.